Reported below is one T cell receptor beta chain. What it binds is unknown. Each sorted subset replicate got 200 ng genomic DNA, 25,000 to 30,000 genomes. Using immunoSEQ multiplex PCR, the repertoire was profiled, and TCRdb retains in-frame clones only, with some absent. This sample has roughly 2,000,000 clones; about 95% occur once, and the top ten carry around 1%. Naive CD8 cells lacked CD45RO, underwent positive selection for CCR7 and left out terminally differentiated effector memory CD45RA+ cells. The donors were all Caucasian adults (living in Nashville, Tennessee). The sample belongs to a study of shared clonotypes between healthy human individuals. Findings of the study overall: Specimens sampled were limited to blood, with tissue repertoires likely differing. Rarefaction showed that sequencing of sorted subsets was incomplete (despite large depth).

This CDR3 spans 13 amino acids. V dropped 0 bases and J dropped 6 bases, with 9 bases sitting between them. CDR1 and CDR2 (germline): MGHRA, YSYEKL. The rearrangement links TRBV4-1 to TRBJ2-7; D ambiguous. Sequenced input: naive CD8+ T cells sorted from blood. The sequence came from a man between 18 and 29 years old in good health. The CDR3 DNA is TGCGCCAGCAGCCAAGATGGGGTTGCCGAGCAGTACTTC. Protein: CASSQDGVAEQYF.